This T cell receptor (beta chain) was obtained from a study of T cell responses to AZD1222 COVID-19 vaccine. General study findings and limits: Of spike-specific TCRs, nearly half reportedly target regions left unmutated in variants. Repertoire samples came only from after the peak T cell response.

Assay: immunoSEQ multiplex PCR; the TCRdb copy retains only in-frame clones and omits some. The sample carries about 82,000 clones, approximately 83% recorded once. The CDR3 sequence is 17 residues long. CDR1 and CDR2 from the germline V gene are SGHTA and FQGNSA. V shed 1 base, J shed 0 bases, and the junction held 7 bases outside the gene matches. Worth noting for this clone: The target antigen is unknown.

The rearrangement uses TRBV7-2 and TRBJ1-1, with 8 bases lining up with TRBD1. The source material was peripheral blood, sampled 28 days after the second AZD1222 dose. This clonotype was obtained from an adult who received the AZD1222 COVID-19 vaccine. CDR3 loop: CASSLGPPGGMNTEAFF. The CDR3 DNA reads as TGTGCCAGCAGCTTAGGTCCCCCAGGGGGCATGAACACTGAAGCTTTCTTT.